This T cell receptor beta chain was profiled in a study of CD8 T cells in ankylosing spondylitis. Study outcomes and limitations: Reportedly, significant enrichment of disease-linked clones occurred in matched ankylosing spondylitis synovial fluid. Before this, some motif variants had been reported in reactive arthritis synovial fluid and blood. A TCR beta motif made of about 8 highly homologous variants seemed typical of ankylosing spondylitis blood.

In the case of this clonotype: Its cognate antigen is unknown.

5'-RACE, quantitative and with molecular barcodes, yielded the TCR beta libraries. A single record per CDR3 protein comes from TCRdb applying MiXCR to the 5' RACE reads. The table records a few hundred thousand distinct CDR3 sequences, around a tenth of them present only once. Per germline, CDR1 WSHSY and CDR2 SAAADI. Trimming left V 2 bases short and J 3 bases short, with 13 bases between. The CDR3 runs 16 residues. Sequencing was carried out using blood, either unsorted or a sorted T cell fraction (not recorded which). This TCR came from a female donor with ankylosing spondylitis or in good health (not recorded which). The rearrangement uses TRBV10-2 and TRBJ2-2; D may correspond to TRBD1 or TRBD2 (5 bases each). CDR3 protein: CASSEAGTPYTGELFF. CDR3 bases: TGCGCCAGCAGTGAGGCCGGGACGCCCTACACCGGGGAGCTGTTTTTT.